This entry lists 32 T cell receptor beta chains sequenced from one sample in a study of blood T cell repertoires in COVID-19. The table came from immunoSEQ multiplex PCR; TCRdb's copy has only in-frame clones and leaves some out. Among tens of thousands of clones listed, approximately 90% were seen once. Specimen: peripheral blood. The receptors stem from a man older than 75 with acute or convalescent COVID-19.

This sequence joins TRBV5-5 and TRBJ2-2; the D gene is possibly TRBD1 (5 bases). Trimming cost V 2 bases and J 0 bases, with 11 bases left between them. Germline CDR1 and CDR2: SGHKS and YYEKEE (reference sequence). The CDR3 length is 16 residues. CDR3 sequence: CASSFGPGPNTGELFF. For the CDR3, the DNA is TGTGCCAGCAGCTTTGGTCCAGGGCCGAACACCGGGGAGCTGTTTTTT. The complete variable domain, with remaining parts taken from reference TRBV5-5 and TRBJ2-2, reads DAGVTQSPTHLIKTRGQQVTLRCSPISGHKSVSWYQQVLGQGPQFIFQYYEKEERGRGNFPDRFSARQFPNYSSELNVNALLLGDSALYLCASSFGPGPNTGELFFGEGSRLTVL.

V and J are TRBV29-1 and TRBJ1-1; 8 nucleotides match TRBD1. The V gene's germline CDR1 is SQVTM and CDR2 ANQGSEA. This CDR3 has 13 amino acids. V dropped 5 bases and J dropped 5; count of bases not matched to a gene: 7. CDR3 sequence reads: CSVIGQGGTEAFF. In DNA, the CDR3 is TGCAGCGTTATAGGACAGGGTGGAACTGAAGCTTTCTTT.

V usage is TRBV14 and J usage is TRBJ1-1; TRBD1 might be the D (6 bases). With 5 bases removed from V and 4 bases from J, the gap between germline ends came to 11 bases. The CDR3 extends over 13 amino acids. Germline V gene lookup returns CDR1 SGHDN and CDR2 FVKESK. The DNA of the CDR3 is TGTGCCAGCAGCAAGAGCAGGGGCACTGAAGCTTTCTTT. This sequence encodes CASSKSRGTEAFF.

There are a few counts of this clone. The chain combines TRBV20-1 with TRBJ2-1, with D possibly TRBD1 on 5 matching bases. The germline gives CDR1 DFQATT, CDR2 SNEGSKA (reference sequence). This CDR3 comprises 11 residues. V shed 6 bases and J shed 13 bases, with 16 bases lying between them. CDR3: CSAKAGPPQFF. The CDR3 region has the DNA TGCAGTGCCAAAGCAGGGCCCCCACAGTTCTTC.

This clone was seen only once. This chain joins TRBV28 and TRBJ1-1, with D hard to call. The germline V and J ends were trimmed by 3 bases and 11 bases, with 13 bases remaining between them. The germline CDR1 and CDR2 sequences are MDHEN and SYDVKM. This CDR3 contains 12 residues. The CDR3 is CASSFESVGAFF. The CDR3 region has the DNA TGTGCCAGCAGTTTTGAGTCGGTCGGTGCTTTCTTT.

This chain links TRBV10-3 with TRBJ1-2, with D possibly TRBD1 on 6 matching bases. CDR3 length: 14 residues. V shed 6 bases and J shed 2 bases, with 13 bases lying between them. Germline loops: CDR1 ENHRY, CDR2 SYGVKD. CDR3 loop: CAISSDSNNYGYTF. The CDR3 nucleotides read TGTGCCATCAGCTCGGACAGTAACAACTATGGCTACACCTTC.

The chain links TRBV13 to TRBJ2-1, with 12 nucleotides matching TRBD1. Trimming removed 5 bases from V and 9 bases from J; junction bases left unmatched: 8. This CDR3 has 15 residues. Germline CDR1 PRHDT, CDR2 FYEKMQ (reference sequence). CDR3 amino acids: CASSAGGTGGGEQFF. The CDR3 coding sequence is TGTGCCAGCAGCGCGGGGGGGACAGGGGGCGGTGAGCAGTTCTTC. Filled out from reference TRBV13 and TRBJ2-1, the complete variable domain reads AAGVIQSPRHLIKEKRETATLKCYPIPRHDTVYWYQQGPGQDPQFLISFYEKMQSDKGSIPDRFSAQQFSDYHSELNMSSLELGDSALYFCASSAGGTGGGEQFFGPGTRLTVL.

V and J are TRBV2 and TRBJ1-1; D is unresolved. The CDR3 is made up of 15 amino acids. V was pared by 10 bases and J by 1 base, with 19 bases between. The germline gives CDR1 SNHLY, CDR2 FYNNEI. The CDR3 sequence: CATKATSPGNTEAFF. The CDR3 bases are TGTGCCACCAAAGCAACCTCCCCGGGGAACACTGAAGCTTTCTTT.

The V and J genes are TRBV5-1 and TRBJ2-4; tentative D call: TRBD1 (6 bases). The V gene's germline CDR1 is SGHRS and CDR2 YFSETQ. The CDR3 has 13 residues. Trimming took off 4 bases at V and 7 bases at J, with 12 bases between the two ends. CDR3 amino acids: CASSLDRSNIQYF. CDR3 nucleotide sequence: TGCGCCAGCAGCCTCGACAGGTCGAACATTCAGTACTTC. Filled out from reference TRBV5-1 and TRBJ2-4, the complete variable domain reads KAGVTQTPRYLIKTRGQQVTLSCSPISGHRSVSWYQQTPGQGLQFLFEYFSETQRNKGNFPGRFSGRQFSNSRSEMNVSTLELGDSALYLCASSLDRSNIQYFGAGTRLSVL.

This chain connects TRBV25-1 to TRBJ2-7, with D maybe TRBD1 (5 bases). The CDR3 extends over 12 amino acids. CDR1 and CDR2 (germline): MGHDK, SYGVNS. Deletions cut 2 bases from V and 6 bases from J, with 8 bases between. The CDR3 protein is CASSEQGTEQYF. CDR3 sequence (DNA): TGTGCCAGCAGTGAACAGGGTACCGAGCAGTACTTC.

The J gene is TRBJ1-4, the V gene TRBV19; weak D call: TRBD1 (5 bases). Germline V CDR1 and CDR2: LNHDA, SQIVND (reference sequence). The V gene lost 8 bases and the J gene lost 8 bases, with 18 bases spanning the gap. This CDR3 spans 14 amino acids. The CDR3 reads CASEGGAESEKLFF. In DNA, the CDR3 is TGTGCCAGTGAGGGAGGGGCCGAGTCGGAAAAACTGTTTTTT.

For the CDR3, the DNA is TGTGCCACCAGCAGAGATCGGACAGGGGGGTTCTACGAGCAGTACTTC. This sequence encodes CATSRDRTGGFYEQYF. The rearrangement links TRBV15 to TRBJ2-7, with 10 positions matching TRBD1. The length of the CDR3 is 16 residues. CDR1 is LNHNV and CDR2 is YYDKDF in the germline V gene (reference sequence). V shed 0 bases, J shed 3 bases, and the junction held 5 bases outside the gene matches.

The chain carries TRBV28 and TRBJ1-5; unclear D gene. This CDR3 is built from 12 residues. Germline V gene data show CDR1 as MDHEN and CDR2 as SYDVKM. Trimming removed 2 bases from V and 9 bases from J, with 8 bases in between. The CDR3: CASSLNPRPQHF. The CDR3 bases are TGTGCCAGCAGTTTAAACCCGCGGCCCCAGCATTTT.

The V call is TRBV4-1, the J call TRBJ2-3; 7 positions agree with TRBD1. Losses at the gene ends were 0 bases for V and 4 bases for J; bases not matched to a gene: 1. This CDR3 region has 14 residues. From germline, CDR1 is MGHRA and CDR2 YSYEKL. The chain's CDR3 is CASSQDQGADTQYF. CDR3 nucleotide sequence: TGCGCCAGCAGCCAAGATCAGGGGGCAGATACGCAGTATTTT.

This chain links TRBV5-8 with TRBJ1-1; a weak D match, TRBD1 (5 bases). The CDR3 extends over 16 amino acids. CDR1 and CDR2 from the germline V gene are SGHTS and YDEGEE. Trimming took off 1 base at V and 0 bases at J, with 13 bases between the two ends. DNA for the CDR3: TGTGCCAGCAGCTTGACAGGTGTATTCATGAACACTGAAGCTTTCTTT. It is translated as CASSLTGVFMNTEAFF.

The chain joins TRBV5-1 to TRBJ2-3; 8 positions agree with TRBD2. Germline values: CDR1 SGHRS, CDR2 YFSETQ. The CDR3 extends over 16 amino acids. The V segment lost 4 bases and the J segment 0 bases; nucleotides outside the gene matches: 7. The CDR3 coding sequence is TGCGCCAGCAGCCCAGCGGGGGCCCCTAGCACAGATACGCAGTATTTT. Translated, it gives CASSPAGAPSTDTQYF.

The chain employs TRBV18 and TRBJ2-7, with a tentative D call TRBD2 (5 bases). V shed 0 bases and J shed 4 bases, with 16 bases lying between them. Germline CDR1 KGHSH, CDR2 LQKENI. The CDR3 has 16 amino acids. This chain's CDR3 is CASSPPSAGRGYEQYF. The CDR3, as DNA: TGTGCCAGCTCACCACCTTCCGCCGGCAGAGGGTACGAGCAGTACTTC.

CDR3 sequence (DNA): TGTGCCAGCAGCAGTCCGGGACAGGGGGCTGAAAAACTGTTTTTT. Translating gives CASSSPGQGAEKLFF. The chain recombines TRBV7-2 with TRBJ1-4; 12 bases map to TRBD1. V gave up 5 bases and J gave up 7 bases; unmatched junction bases: 5. CDR3 length: 15 amino acids. Per the germline V gene, CDR1 is SGHTA and CDR2 is FQGNSA.

This clone has only a few counts. The chain joins TRBV9 to TRBJ1-6; D call uncertain. The CDR3 runs to 15 residues. Trimming pared 0 bases from V and 9 bases from J, leaving 13 bases between. The germline CDR1 and CDR2 sequences are SGDLS and YYNGEE. CDR3 nucleotide sequence: TGTGCCAGCAGCGTAGGAACTCTTGGTCGTTCACCCCTCCACTTT. Protein: CASSVGTLGRSPLHF.

The gene calls are TRBV27 and TRBJ2-5; 9 nucleotides match TRBD1. CDR1 and CDR2 from the germline V gene are MNHEY and SMNVEV (reference sequence). The CDR3 runs to 16 residues. Unmatched junction bases numbered 7, after V lost 3 bases and J lost 2 bases. The CDR3 loop reads CASSLGQGGGQETQYF. DNA of the CDR3: TGTGCCAGCAGTTTGGGACAGGGCGGTGGGCAAGAGACCCAGTACTTC.

The chain is built from TRBV2 and TRBJ2-5, with 12 bases aligning to TRBD2. The ends lost 6 bases at V and 1 base at J; junction bases unmatched: 3. The CDR3 consists of 15 residues. The V gene's germline CDR1 is SNHLY and CDR2 FYNNEI. The CDR3 region is CASSRTSGAQETQYF. CDR3 bases: TGTGCCAGCAGCCGGACTAGCGGGGCCCAAGAGACCCAGTACTTC.

This chain uses TRBV6-5 with TRBJ1-2; the match to TRBD1 covers 9 bases. V lost 6 bases, J lost 5 bases, and 4 bases stayed unmatched. There are 13 residues in the CDR3. Germline assignment: CDR1 MNHEY and CDR2 SVGAGI. The CDR3 bases are TGTGCCAGCAGCCGGGACAGGGATTATGGCTACACCTTC. Encoded protein: CASSRDRDYGYTF.

V gene TRBV19 combines with J gene TRBJ2-3, with 8 bases matching TRBD2. CDR3 length: 13 residues. V trimming: 5 bases; J trimming: 10 bases; junction bases outside the gene matches: 8. Per the germline V gene, CDR1 is LNHDA and CDR2 is SQIVND (reference sequence). The CDR3 region has the DNA TGTGCCAGTAGTTCCGGACTAGCTCTTGCGCAGTATTTT. Translation gives CASSSGLALAQYF.

CDR3 in amino acids: CASSRGGTAAGASTDTQYF. The CDR3 DNA sequence: TGTGCCAGCAGCCGAGGAGGGACTGCCGCTGGGGCTAGCACAGATACGCAGTATTTT. The chain combines TRBV28 with TRBJ2-3, with a possible D match to TRBD2 (6 bases). The CDR3 is 19 amino acids. Deletions cut 6 bases from V and 0 bases from J, with 25 bases between. Germline assignment: CDR1 MDHEN and CDR2 SYDVKM.

The genes are TRBV11-2 and TRBJ1-2, with D possibly matching TRBD1 (6 bases). The germline V gene encodes CDR1 SGHAT and CDR2 FQNNGV. Trimming cost V 1 base and J 1 base, with 16 bases left between them. This CDR3 is 17 amino acids long. CDR3 nucleotides: TGTGCCAGCAGCTTAGGTCTCTTTCAAGGGGGTAACTATGGCTACACCTTC. This sequence encodes CASSLGLFQGGNYGYTF. The variable domain in full, with the rest retrieved from reference TRBV11-2 and TRBJ1-2, is EAGVAQSPRYKIIEKRQSVAFWCNPISGHATLYWYQQILGQGPKLLIQFQNNGVVDDSQLPKDRFSAERLKGVDSTLKIQPAKLEDSAVYLCASSLGLFQGGNYGYTFGSGTRLTVV.

The gene calls are TRBV19 and TRBJ1-2; tentatively, D is TRBD1 (6 bases). The CDR3 consists of 13 residues. CDR1 and CDR2 from the germline V gene are LNHDA and SQIVND (reference sequence). V was pared by 7 bases and J by 6 bases, with 15 bases between. CDR3 sequence (DNA): TGTGCCAGTACCTTACAGGGACGGGATGGCTACACCTTC. It yields the protein CASTLQGRDGYTF.

The CDR3 loop reads CASSDLGQGGAEAFF. DNA of the CDR3: TGTGCCAGCAGTGATTTGGGACAGGGAGGGGCTGAAGCTTTCTTT. The rearrangement uses TRBV2 and TRBJ1-1; 9 bases align to TRBD1. Per germline, CDR1 SNHLY and CDR2 FYNNEI. V was clipped by 3 bases and J by 6 bases; unmatched bases: 8. CDR3 size: 15 residues.

Remarks on this clone: One end of the junction is discordant with germline, which a read error may explain. The chain couples TRBV19 to TRBJ1-1; 9 positions match TRBD1. Germline loops: CDR1 LNHDA, CDR2 SQIVND (reference sequence). There are 17 residues in the CDR3. The CDR3: CAAGGITGTGLGTEAFF. The CDR3 coding sequence is TGCGCCGCGGGGGGTATTACCGGGACAGGGTTGGGTACTGAAGCTTTCTTT.

The rearrangement joins TRBV30 to TRBJ1-4; possible D gene TRBD1, 6 bases. Per the germline V gene, CDR1 is GTSNPN and CDR2 is SVGIG (reference sequence). CDR3 size: 13 residues. The ends were cut back, 0 bases at V and 7 bases at J, with 9 bases in the middle. The CDR3 DNA reads TGTGCCTGGAGTGTCGTGGGGGCTGAAAAACTGTTTTTT. It specifies CAWSVVGAEKLFF.

The chain is built from TRBV21-1 and TRBJ2-6; the D call in the table, TRBD2, was not verified against the DNA. TRBV21-1 counts as a pseudogene. This CDR3 spans 16 amino acids. CDR3: CASSKGRSSGANVLTF. DNA for the CDR3: TGTGCCAGCAGCAAGGGTCGGAGCTCTGGGGCCAACGTCCTGACTTTC.

The genes are TRBV10-3 and TRBJ1-6, with D perhaps matching TRBD1 (6 bases). V lost 5 bases and J lost 5, with 7 bases in between. This CDR3 has 13 residues. The germline V gene encodes CDR1 ENHRY and CDR2 SYGVKD. In nucleotides, the CDR3 is TGTGCCATCAGTACAGGGAATAATTCACCCCTCCACTTT. It translates to CAISTGNNSPLHF.

The chain recombines TRBV11-2 with TRBJ1-6; 7 bases match TRBD1. Germline lookup yields CDR1 SGHAT and CDR2 FQNNGV. V lost 6 bases, J lost 6 bases, and 11 bases stayed unmatched. This CDR3 contains 16 residues. CDR3 DNA: TGTGCCAGCAGACTGGGGGCCGGGACAGTTAATTCACCCCTCCACTTT. As protein: CASRLGAGTVNSPLHF.